There are many counts of the clone carrying this T cell receptor beta chain. Its antigen is not identified. Looked up from germline, CDR1 is SGHAT and CDR2 is FQDESV (reference sequence). V lost 2 bases, J lost 10 bases, and 6 bases stayed unmatched. The CDR3 covers 13 residues. This record belongs to a study of T cell repertoires in cytomegalovirus infection. At the level of the study: Both CMV infection and a matching HLA type were indicated by public TCR beta signatures. Study-wide findings and caveats: Cumulative public TCR beta family frequency identified carriers of CMV plus the relevant HLA. Within the response measured ex vivo, HLA-C-restricted CMV-specific TCR beta clonotypes were dominant.

TCRdb redid the calling of the reads with MiXCR, one entry per CDR3 protein. The sample has more than 650,000 distinct CDR3 sequences, roughly 35% seen once. The clonotype was recovered from a human donor in good health (CMV status not recorded). Some clones in this sample may be carry-over from other donors' samples. Sequencing input: PBMCs. The chain is built from TRBV11-1 and TRBJ1-1, with 8 bases aligning to TRBD1. CDR3: CASSLQGAEVAFF. DNA for the CDR3: TGTGCCAGCAGCTTACAGGGGGCGGAGGTAGCTTTCTTT.